This TCR beta chain is from a study of T cell responses to AZD1222 COVID-19 vaccine. Measured with immunoSEQ multiplex PCR; TCRdb has only the in-frame clones, and not every one. The sample holds roughly 120,000 clones; approximately 89% are singletons and the top ten take about 4.3%. Regarding the study as a whole: Mapped onto spike, vaccine-associated CD4 TCRs spanned it and were dominant at 160-218 and 743-854.

As concerns this clone: The antigen remains undetermined.

The CDR3 is made up of 14 amino acids. In germline, CDR1 is MNHEY, CDR2 SVGAGI. With 5 bases clipped from V and 7 bases from J, the junction kept 7 bases outside the gene matches. The clonotype originates from an adult who received the AZD1222 COVID-19 vaccine. The material sequenced was peripheral blood, taken 28 days after the second AZD1222 dose. The chain links TRBV6-5 to TRBJ1-5, with TRBD1 matching 8 bases. CDR3 amino acids: CASSPPGQEQPQHF. The DNA of the CDR3 is TGTGCCAGCAGTCCCCCGGGACAGGAACAGCCCCAGCATTTT.